The 7 T cell receptor beta chains below come from one sample, sequenced in a study of blood T cell repertoires in COVID-19. Data came from immunoSEQ multiplex PCR; TCRdb stores just in-frame clones and leaves some out. Counted here are about 130,000 clones, 70% to 80% occurring once; the ten biggest clones make up approximately 5.2%. The specimen was peripheral blood. The receptors shown here come from a woman aged 70-85 years with COVID-19, enrolled during active disease.

This chain links TRBV19 with TRBJ2-7; no reliable D call. The ends were cut back, 5 bases at V and 0 bases at J, with 11 bases in the middle. There are 14 residues in the CDR3. Germline CDR1 LNHDA, CDR2 SQIVND (reference sequence). The CDR3: CASSGPTNSYEQYF. The DNA for the CDR3 is TGTGCCAGTAGTGGGCCTACGAACTCCTACGAGCAGTACTTC.

The chain employs TRBV6-6 and TRBJ1-4, with 7 bases lining up with TRBD1. Germline loops: CDR1 MNHNY, CDR2 SVGAGI (reference sequence). The CDR3 runs to 14 residues. V was pared by 6 bases and J by 8 bases, with 9 bases of the junction left unmatched. The CDR3 DNA is TGTGCCAGCAGCCGAGGGGGCGGGGGAGAAAAACTGTTTTTT. This gives the protein CASSRGGGGEKLFF.

The V and J genes are TRBV6-5 and TRBJ1-5; 9 bases align to TRBD1. J gave up 4 bases and V 5 bases, and 6 bases lay outside the gene matches. The CDR3 consists of 15 residues. The germline V gene encodes CDR1 MNHEY and CDR2 SVGAGI. Written as DNA, the CDR3 is TGTGCCAGCAGTCCGGGACAGGGTCAAAATCAGCCCCAGCATTTT. It codes for CASSPGQGQNQPQHF.

The chain recombines TRBV29-1 with TRBJ1-3; D is unclear. From germline, CDR1 is SQVTM and CDR2 ANQGSEA. V lost 6 bases to trimming and J lost 3 bases, with 9 bases between them. The CDR3 is made up of 12 amino acids. As DNA, the CDR3 is TGCAGCGTGGGCCGGGATGGAAACACCATATATTTT. It yields the protein CSVGRDGNTIYF.

The V call is TRBV6-1, the J call TRBJ1-5; D gene unclear. The V gene's germline CDR1 is MNHNS and CDR2 SASEGT. The CDR3 loop spans 14 amino acids. V lost 2 bases and J 4 bases, leaving 9 bases between the germline ends. The CDR3 bases are TGTGCCAGCAGTGAATACGGGAGGAATCAGCCCCAGCATTTT. It codes for CASSEYGRNQPQHF.

V is TRBV27 and J is TRBJ2-7; 9 positions match TRBD1. The CDR3 length is 14 residues. Germline CDR1 and CDR2: MNHEY and SMNVEV (reference sequence). V was clipped by 5 bases and J by 3 bases; unmatched bases: 5. The CDR3 here is CASSPGTGNYEQYF. Here the CDR3 DNA reads TGTGCCAGCAGTCCCGGGACAGGGAACTACGAGCAGTACTTC.

In this sample, this clone turned up once. The chain couples TRBV5-4 to TRBJ1-2, with D possibly being TRBD1 (5 bases). V was shortened by 0 bases and J by 6 bases, with 9 bases between the two germline ends. The V gene's germline CDR1 is SGHNT and CDR2 YYREEE (reference sequence). The CDR3 is 13 residues long. This chain's CDR3 is CASSLAGRDGYTF. Written as DNA, the CDR3 is TGTGCCAGCAGCTTGGCCGGCAGGGATGGCTACACCTTC. The full variable domain, its missing parts supplied by reference TRBV5-4 and TRBJ1-2, is ETGVTQSPTHLIKTRGQQVTLRCSSQSGHNTVSWYQQALGQGPQFIFQYYREEENGRGNFPPRFSGLQFPNYSSELNVNALELDDSALYLCASSLAGRDGYTFGSGTRLTVV.